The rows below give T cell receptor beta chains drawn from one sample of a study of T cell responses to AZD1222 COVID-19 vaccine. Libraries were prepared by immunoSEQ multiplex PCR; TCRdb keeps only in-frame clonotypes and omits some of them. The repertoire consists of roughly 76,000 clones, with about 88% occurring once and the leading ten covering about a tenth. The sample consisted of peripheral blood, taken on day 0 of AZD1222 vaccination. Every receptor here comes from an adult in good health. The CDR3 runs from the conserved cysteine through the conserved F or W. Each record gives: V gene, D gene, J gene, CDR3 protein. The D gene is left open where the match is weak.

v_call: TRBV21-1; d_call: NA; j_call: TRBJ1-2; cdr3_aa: CASSKGGTGFANYGYTF
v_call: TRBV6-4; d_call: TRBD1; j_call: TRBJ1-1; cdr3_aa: CASRGGSRDTEAFF
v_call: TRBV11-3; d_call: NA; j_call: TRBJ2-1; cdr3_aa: CASSAPSDNEQFF
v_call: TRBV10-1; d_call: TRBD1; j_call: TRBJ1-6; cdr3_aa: CASGRDSDSPLHF
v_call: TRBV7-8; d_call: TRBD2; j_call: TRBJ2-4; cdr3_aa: CASSGIAGGPENIQYF
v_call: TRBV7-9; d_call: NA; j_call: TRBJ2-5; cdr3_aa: CASSLVSRETQYF
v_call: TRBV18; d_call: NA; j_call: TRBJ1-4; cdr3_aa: CASSILPGHPNEKLFF
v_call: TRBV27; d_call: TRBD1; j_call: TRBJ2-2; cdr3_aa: CASTTGVGELFF
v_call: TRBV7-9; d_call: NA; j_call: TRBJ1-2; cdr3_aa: CASSLGSSNYGYTF
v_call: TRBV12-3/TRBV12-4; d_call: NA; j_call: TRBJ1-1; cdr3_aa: CASSLGAQGEAFF
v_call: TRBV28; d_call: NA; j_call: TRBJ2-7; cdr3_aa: CATRDPSLYEQYF
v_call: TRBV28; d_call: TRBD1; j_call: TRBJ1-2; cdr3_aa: CASRPGQELHGYTF
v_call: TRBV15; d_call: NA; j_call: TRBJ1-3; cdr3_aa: CATSRDLWGEEAGRGYIYF
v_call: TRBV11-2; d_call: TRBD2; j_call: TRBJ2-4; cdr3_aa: CASRGRERGAKNIQYF
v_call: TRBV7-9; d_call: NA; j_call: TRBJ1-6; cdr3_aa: CASSLRQSNSPLHF
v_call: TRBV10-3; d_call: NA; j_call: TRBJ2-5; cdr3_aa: CAISDGGQGTQYF
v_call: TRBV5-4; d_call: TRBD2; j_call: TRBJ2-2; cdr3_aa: CASSLLAGGPTGELFF
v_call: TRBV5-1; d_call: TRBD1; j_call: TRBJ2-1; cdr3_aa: CASSLARTGYNEQFF
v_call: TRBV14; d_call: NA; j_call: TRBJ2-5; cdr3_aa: CASSQVDETQYF
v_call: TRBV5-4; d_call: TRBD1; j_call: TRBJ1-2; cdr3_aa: CASSQGGQGMSGSYGYTF
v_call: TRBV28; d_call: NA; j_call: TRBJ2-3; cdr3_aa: CASSSQGQATDTQYF
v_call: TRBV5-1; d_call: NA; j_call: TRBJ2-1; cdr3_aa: CASSFDVVNEQFF
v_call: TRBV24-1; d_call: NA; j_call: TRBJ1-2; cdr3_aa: CATRKDYGYTF
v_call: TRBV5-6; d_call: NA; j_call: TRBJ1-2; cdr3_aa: CASSSPRQYNYGYTF
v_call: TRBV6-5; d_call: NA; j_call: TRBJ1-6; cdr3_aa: CASRGGGTGSPLHF
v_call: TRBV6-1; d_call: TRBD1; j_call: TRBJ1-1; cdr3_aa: CASSEAGTGNTEAFF
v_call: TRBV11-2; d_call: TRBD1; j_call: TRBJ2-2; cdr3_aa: CASSLGTGANTGELFF
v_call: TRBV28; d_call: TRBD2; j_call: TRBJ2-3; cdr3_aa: CASSFSGGSTDTQYF
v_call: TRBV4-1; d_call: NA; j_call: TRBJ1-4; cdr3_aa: CASSQDGKGKATNEKLFF
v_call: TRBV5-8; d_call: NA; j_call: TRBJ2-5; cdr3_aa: CASSPRGVGRETQYF
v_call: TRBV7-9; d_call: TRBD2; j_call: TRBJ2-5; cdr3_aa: CASSSTGGAETQYF
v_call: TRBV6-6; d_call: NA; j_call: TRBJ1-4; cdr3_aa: CASAEWLPWTNEKLFF
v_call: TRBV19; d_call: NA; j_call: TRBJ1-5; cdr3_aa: CASSIGGGSEQPQHF
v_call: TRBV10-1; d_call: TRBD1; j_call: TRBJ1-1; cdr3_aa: CASSESTGPDTEAFF
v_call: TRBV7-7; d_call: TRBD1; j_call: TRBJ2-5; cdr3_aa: CASSRGTGVQETQYF
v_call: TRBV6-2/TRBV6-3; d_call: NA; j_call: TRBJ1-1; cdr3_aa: CASSQGTEAFF
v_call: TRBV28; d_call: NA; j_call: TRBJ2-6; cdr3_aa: CASSPQGSGANVLTF
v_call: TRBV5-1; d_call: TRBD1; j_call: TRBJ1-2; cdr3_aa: CASSLGRGLGYGYTF
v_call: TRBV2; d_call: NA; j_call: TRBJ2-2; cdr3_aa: CASRSSLWAGVTGELFF
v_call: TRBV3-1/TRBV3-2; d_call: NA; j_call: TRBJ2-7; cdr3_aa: CASSQDTYEQYF
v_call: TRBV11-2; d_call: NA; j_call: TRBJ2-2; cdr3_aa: CASRTSYRGRMNTGELFF
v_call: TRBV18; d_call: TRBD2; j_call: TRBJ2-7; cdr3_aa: CASSPGLAGAFEQYF
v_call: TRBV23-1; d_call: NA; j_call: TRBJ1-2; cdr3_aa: CASSLLSPNYGYTF
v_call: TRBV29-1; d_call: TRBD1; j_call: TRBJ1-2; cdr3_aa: CSAWTGGDVYGYTF
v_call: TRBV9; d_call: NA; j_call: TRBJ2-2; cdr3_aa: CASSVLGGSNTGELFF
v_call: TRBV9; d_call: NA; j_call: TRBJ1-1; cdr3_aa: CASSVEGAEAFF
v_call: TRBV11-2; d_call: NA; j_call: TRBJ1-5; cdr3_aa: CASSLGGVSNQPQHF
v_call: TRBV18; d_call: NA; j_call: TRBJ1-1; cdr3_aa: CASSPPLTGPGTEAFF
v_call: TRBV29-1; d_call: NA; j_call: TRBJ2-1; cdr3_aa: CSVTVGNEQFF
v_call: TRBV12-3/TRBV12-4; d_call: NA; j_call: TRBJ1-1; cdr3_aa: CASSLAGRAEAFF
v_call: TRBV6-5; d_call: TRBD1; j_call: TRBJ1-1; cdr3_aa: CASSYPGQGGVEAFF